This T cell receptor beta chain was documented in a study of cytomegalovirus exposure and HLA in healthy donors. The CDR3 has 15 amino acids. V was shortened by 4 bases and J by 5 bases, with 15 bases between the two germline ends. CDR1 is SGDLS and CDR2 is YYNGEE in the germline V gene. PCR used 60 Vbeta primers and 13 Jbeta primers. Some clones are missing from TCRdb's copy, which holds only in-frame ones; the method was immunoSEQ multiplex PCR. The sample shows 150,000 to 200,000 clones, 84% of them seen only once. This clone was counted between two and nine times. J is TRBJ1-4 and V is TRBV9; no reliable D call. The sample comprised PBMCs. The TCR originated in a man younger than 35 in good health and CMV-seronegative. In DNA form, the CDR3 reads TGTGCCAGCAGCCGAGGCCAGACTTTGAATGAAAAACTGTTTTTT. Protein sequence: CASSRGQTLNEKLFF.